This entry lists 6 T cell receptor beta chains sequenced from one sample in a study of regulatory T cells in long-lasting Graves disease. Sample time point: persistent/refractory GD, antithyroid drugs over 5 years with positive TRAb. Following extraction of RNA from PBMCs, that RNA was used to make the TCR library. To make TCR beta libraries, researchers used iRepertoire HTBI primers and Arm-PCR of CDR3 regions. TCRdb reprocessed the multiplex PCR reads with MiXCR, giving one entry per CDR3 protein. The sample carries about 470,000 distinct CDR3 sequences, more than 20% recorded once. Sequenced here: peripheral blood mononuclear cells (PBMCs), sampled when the disease was refractory, from a patient treated with antithyroid drugs. Receptor source: a female donor with Graves disease.

This clonotype was detected a few times. CDR3 DNA: TGCGCCAGCAGGCCTTGGACAGGGGACTTCTCCTACGAGCAGTACTTC. Translation gives CASRPWTGDFSYEQYF. The chain couples TRBV5-1 to TRBJ2-7; 9 bases align to TRBD1. There are 16 residues in the CDR3. Germline V gene sequence: CDR1 SGHRS, CDR2 YFSETQ. J lost 0 bases, V lost 5 bases, and 9 bases had no gene match.

This clonotype has just a few counts. This chain joins TRBV7-2 and TRBJ2-2; no definite D call. V lost 11 bases and J 6 bases, leaving 10 bases between the germline ends. The CDR3 runs 11 residues. CDR1 SGHTA and CDR2 FQGNSA come from the germline V gene. The CDR3 nucleotides read TGTGCCGGTCTGGCGGCCGGGGAGCTGTTTTTT. This sequence encodes CAGLAAGELFF.

This chain uses TRBV9 with TRBJ1-6, with 8 bases identical to TRBD1. Germline CDR1 SGDLS, CDR2 YYNGEE. V lost 4 bases to trimming and J lost 9 bases; unmatched junction nucleotides: 6. The CDR3 has 14 amino acids. The CDR3 spells CASSTGGFPSPLHF. DNA of the CDR3: TGTGCCAGCAGCACAGGGGGGTTCCCTTCACCCCTCCACTTT.

V usage is TRBV7-3 and J usage is TRBJ2-2; D may be TRBD1 (6 bases). The CDR3 spans 13 residues. V shed 7 bases and J shed 7 bases, with 13 bases lying between them. The germline gives CDR1 SGHTA, CDR2 FQGTGA. In DNA, the CDR3 is TGTGCCAGCAAGACAGGCGGTGTCGGGGAGCTGTTTTTT. Its translation: CASKTGGVGELFF.

Here the CDR3 reads CSAREGVDEQYF. CDR3 nucleotides: TGCAGTGCTAGAGAAGGGGTGGACGAGCAGTACTTC. The J gene is TRBJ2-7, the V gene TRBV20-1, with D possibly matching TRBD1 (5 bases). The CDR3 length is 12 residues. V gave up 0 bases and J gave up 5 bases, with 8 bases separating them. Germline values: CDR1 DFQATT, CDR2 SNEGSKA (reference sequence).

Concerning this clonotype itself: A read error may produce the germline difference seen at one junction end. This chain links TRBV6-2 or TRBV6-3 with TRBJ2-7, with 8 bases aligning to TRBD1. From germline, CDR1 is MNHEY and CDR2 SVGEGT. The CDR3 has 16 residues. The CDR3 DNA reads as TGTGCCAGCAGTTACCCCCCAGCCACCCTGGGACAGGAGCCGTACTTC. Translating gives CASSYPPATLGQEPYF.